This record concerns one T cell receptor beta chain sequence. Its specificity is unknown. TCRdb passed the reads through MiXCR, listing each CDR3 protein once. The data contain approximately 770,000 distinct CDR3 sequences, almost 30% of them singletons. These data come from a study of T cell repertoires in cytomegalovirus infection. Trimming removed 8 bases from V and 0 bases from J, with 13 bases in between. Germline V gives CDR1 SEHNR, CDR2 FQNEAQ (reference sequence). The CDR3 spans 15 residues. The chain recombines TRBV7-9 with TRBJ1-4; no definite D call. The specimen was cultured CD8+ T cells from PBMCs, collected from culture after CMV antigen stimulation. The clonotype originates from a human donor in good health (CMV status not recorded). Some clones in this sample may be carry-over from other donors' samples. CDR3 amino acids: CASGPSHATNEKLFF. The CDR3 DNA sequence: TGTGCCAGCGGACCTTCACACGCAACTAATGAAAAACTGTTTTTT.